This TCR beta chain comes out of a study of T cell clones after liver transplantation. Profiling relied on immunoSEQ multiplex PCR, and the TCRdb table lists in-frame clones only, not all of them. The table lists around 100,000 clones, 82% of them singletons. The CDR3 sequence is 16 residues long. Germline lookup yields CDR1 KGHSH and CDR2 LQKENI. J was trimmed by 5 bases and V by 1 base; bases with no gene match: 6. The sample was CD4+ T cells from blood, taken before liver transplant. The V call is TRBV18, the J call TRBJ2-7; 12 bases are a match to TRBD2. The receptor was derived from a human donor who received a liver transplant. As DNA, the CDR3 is TGTGCCAGCTCACCACTCCCGACTAGCGGGAGAAACGAGCAGTACTTC. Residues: CASSPLPTSGRNEQYF.